The 12 T cell receptor beta chains listed next were all sequenced from one sample in a study of the immune and genomic landscape of osteosarcoma. Repertoires were generated with immunoSEQ multiplex PCR, while TCRdb's copy carries only in-frame clones and drops some. The sample includes under 3,000 clones, approximately 72% seen only once; the top ten take less than 15%. Primary, local recurrence and metastasis osteosarcoma tumors were taken after treatment from poor-prognosis patients. The sequenced sample was osteosarcoma tumor tissue from the lung. The receptors were gathered from a human donor with osteosarcoma.

The rearrangement uses TRBV4-1 and TRBJ1-1; 8 nucleotides align to TRBD1. The CDR3 is made up of 14 amino acids. J was trimmed by 5 bases and V by 2 bases; bases with no gene match: 4. The germline gives CDR1 MGHRA, CDR2 YSYEKL. The CDR3, as DNA: TGCGCCAGCAGCCAACCTCAGGGGGCGACTGAAGCTTTCTTT. Translated: CASSQPQGATEAFF.

The chain carries TRBV21-1 and TRBJ2-5; the D segment call TRBD1 is taken from the table without a DNA check. TRBV21-1 is classified as a pseudogene. The CDR3 length is 14 residues. The CDR3 region has the DNA TGTGCCAGCAGCAAGAGTGAAGGGGGAGAGACCCAGTACTTC. Translating gives CASSKSEGGETQYF.

The chain couples TRBV7-8 to TRBJ2-7; possibly TRBD1 for D (5 bases). The CDR3 loop spans 14 amino acids. Trimming removed 4 bases from V and 3 bases from J, with 13 bases in between. Germline CDR1 and CDR2: SGHVS and FQNEAQ. CDR3: CASSWGRAFYEQYF. In DNA, the CDR3 is TGTGCCAGCAGCTGGGGCAGGGCATTCTACGAGCAGTACTTC.

This chain links TRBV7-2 with TRBJ1-2; D ambiguous. Germline V gene lookup returns CDR1 SGHTA and CDR2 FQGNSA. The CDR3 loop spans 14 amino acids. Deletions cut 1 base from V and 4 bases from J, with 10 bases between. CDR3 region: CASSLEIRGYGYTF. The CDR3 DNA follows: TGTGCCAGCAGCTTAGAAATACGCGGCTATGGCTACACCTTC.

The CDR3 DNA reads as TGTGCCAGCTCACCAATGAACGAGAACACTGAAGCTTTCTTT. Translated: CASSPMNENTEAFF. The chain links TRBV18 to TRBJ1-1; D is unresolved. The CDR3 extends over 14 amino acids. The germline V gene encodes CDR1 KGHSH and CDR2 LQKENI. The ends were cut back, 2 bases at V and 1 base at J, with 8 bases in the middle.

This chain joins TRBV6-5 and TRBJ1-2; a possible D gene is TRBD1 (5 bases). The CDR3 contains 13 residues. Trimming took 2 bases from V and 7 from J, leaving 11 bases between them. Looked up from germline, CDR1 is MNHEY and CDR2 is SVGAGI. Here the CDR3 reads CASSYQKGSGYTF. CDR3 DNA: TGTGCCAGCAGTTACCAAAAGGGGAGTGGCTACACCTTC.

V usage is TRBV7-2 and J usage is TRBJ2-7; no clear D gene. The CDR3 totals 13 residues. The ends were cut back, 3 bases at V and 4 bases at J, with 10 bases in the middle. Germline CDR1 is SGHTA and CDR2 is FQGNSA. CDR3 protein: CASSLSSQYEQYF. The DNA of the CDR3 is TGTGCCAGCAGCTTGTCCTCTCAGTACGAGCAGTACTTC. Full variable domain (missing parts from reference TRBV7-2 and TRBJ2-7): GAGVSQSPSNKVTEKGKDVELRCDPISGHTALYWYRQSLGQGLEFLIYFQGNSAPDKSGLPSDRFSAERTGGSVSTLTIQRTQQEDSAVYLCASSLSSQYEQYFGPGTRLTVT.

The rearrangement joins TRBV5-4 to TRBJ1-5, with no clear D. With 3 bases removed from V and 7 bases from J, the gap between germline ends came to 8 bases. Germline V gene data show CDR1 as SGHNT and CDR2 as YYREEE (reference sequence). The CDR3 covers 12 residues. CDR3 nucleotides: TGTGCCAGCAGCTCCTTGGGGCAGCCCCAGCATTTT. It specifies CASSSLGQPQHF.

The chain employs TRBV5-6 and TRBJ1-2, with 8 bases identical to TRBD1. The CDR3 extends over 16 amino acids. Germline assignment: CDR1 SGHDT and CDR2 YYEEEE. Trimming at V came to 0 bases and at J to 2 bases, leaving 6 bases not matched to a gene. CDR3 residues: CASSLETGVGNYGYTF. The CDR3 region has the DNA TGTGCCAGCAGCTTGGAGACAGGGGTAGGGAACTATGGCTACACCTTC.

The chain has TRBV30 and TRBJ1-1, with D perhaps matching TRBD1 (6 bases). Trimming pared 0 bases from V and 11 bases from J, leaving 16 bases between. CDR1 and CDR2 from the germline V gene are GTSNPN and SVGIG (reference sequence). This CDR3 comprises 13 residues. The chain's CDR3 is CAWSVQGGSVAFF. The CDR3 DNA follows: TGTGCCTGGAGTGTACAGGGAGGCTCGGTGGCTTTCTTT.

The CDR3 spells CASSRDRVNNEQFF. The CDR3 DNA sequence: TGTGCCAGCAGTAGGGACAGGGTGAACAATGAGCAGTTCTTC. The gene calls are TRBV6-1 and TRBJ2-1; 9 positions match TRBD1. Trimming removed 5 bases from V and 5 bases from J; junction bases left unmatched: 4. The V gene's germline CDR1 is MNHNS and CDR2 SASEGT. CDR3 length equals 14 residues.

This clone appeared a few times. The CDR3 sequence is CASSQSRTGNSPLHF. The CDR3 nucleotides are TGTGCCAGCAGCCAATCCCGGACGGGGAATTCACCCCTCCACTTT. The chain recombines TRBV4-2 with TRBJ1-6; no clear D gene. This CDR3 has 15 amino acids. V lost 2 bases and J 7 bases, leaving 12 bases between the germline ends. Germline V gene lookup returns CDR1 LGHNA and CDR2 YNFKEQ.